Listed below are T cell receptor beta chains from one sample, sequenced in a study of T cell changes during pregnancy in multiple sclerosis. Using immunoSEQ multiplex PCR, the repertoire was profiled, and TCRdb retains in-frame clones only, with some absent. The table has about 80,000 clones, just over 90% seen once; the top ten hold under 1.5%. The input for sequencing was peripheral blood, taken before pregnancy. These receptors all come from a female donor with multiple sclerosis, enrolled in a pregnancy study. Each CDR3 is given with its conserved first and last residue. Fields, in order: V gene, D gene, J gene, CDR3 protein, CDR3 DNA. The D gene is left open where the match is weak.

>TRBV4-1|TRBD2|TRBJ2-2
CASSQERLAGDTGELFF
TGCGCCAGCAGCCAAGAACGACTAGCGGGGGACACCGGGGAGCTGTTTTTT
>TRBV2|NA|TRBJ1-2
CASSTQGYGYTF
TGTGCCAGCAGCACTCAGGGCTATGGCTACACCTTC
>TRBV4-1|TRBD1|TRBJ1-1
CASSQGGQGGTEAFF
TGCGCCAGCAGCCAAGGGGGACAGGGGGGGACTGAAGCTTTCTTT
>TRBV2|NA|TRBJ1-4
CASRPGSSTRSEKLFF
TGTGCCAGCAGGCCGGGATCCTCAACCAGGAGTGAAAAACTGTTTTTT
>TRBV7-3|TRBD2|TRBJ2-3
CASSRGGREDTQYF
TGTGCCAGCAGCCGCGGGGGGAGGGAAGATACGCAGTATTTT
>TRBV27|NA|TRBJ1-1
CASLGGVETEAFF
TGTGCCAGTCTTGGAGGAGTCGAGACTGAAGCTTTCTTT
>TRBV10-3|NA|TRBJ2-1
CAISESNVGTGEQFF
TGTGCCATCAGTGAGTCGAATGTTGGTACGGGTGAGCAGTTCTTC
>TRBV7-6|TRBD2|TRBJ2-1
CASEAGGAHRVGEQFF
TGTGCCAGCGAGGCCGGGGGGGCTCACCGGGTGGGTGAGCAGTTCTTC
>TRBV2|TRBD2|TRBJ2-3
CASSEDLGSGGSTDTQYF
TGTGCCAGCAGTGAAGACCTGGGGAGCGGGGGTAGCACAGATACGCAGTATTTT
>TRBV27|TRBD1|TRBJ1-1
CASSLQGASEAFF
TGTGCCAGCAGTTTACAGGGGGCATCCGAAGCTTTCTTT